The present entry profiles one T cell receptor beta chain with its context. No antigen is known for it. This sample stems from a study of T cell clonotyping in hematopoietic cell transplantation. Study overall: Recipient samples before transplant were obtained post-cytoreduction.

General study points: Few recipient clonotypes overlapped donors; over 95% were de novo at given depth. CD4 and CD8 repertoire contributions could not be separated without sorting.

Using immunoSEQ multiplex PCR, the repertoire was profiled, and TCRdb retains in-frame clones only, with some absent. The sample has roughly 80,000 clones, roughly 95% seen once. Time point specified: recipient sample about 28 days before transplant, after cytoreduction. The germline V gene encodes CDR1 MDHEN and CDR2 SYDVKM. The CDR3 has 15 residues. The sequence derives from a woman aged 45-65 years with acute myeloid leukemia. Some clones in this sample may be carry-over from other donors' samples. Sequences were derived from peripheral blood mononuclear cells, sampled before stem cell transplant. This rearrangement joins TRBV28 to TRBJ2-5, with 8 bases that match TRBD2. The assigned J gene may be wrong: the sequence end matches TRBJ2-7 better. The CDR3 DNA follows: TGTGCCAGCACCCAGGGGAGCGGGAGTTTCTACGAGCAGTACTTC. Translated, it gives CASTQGSGSFYEQYF.